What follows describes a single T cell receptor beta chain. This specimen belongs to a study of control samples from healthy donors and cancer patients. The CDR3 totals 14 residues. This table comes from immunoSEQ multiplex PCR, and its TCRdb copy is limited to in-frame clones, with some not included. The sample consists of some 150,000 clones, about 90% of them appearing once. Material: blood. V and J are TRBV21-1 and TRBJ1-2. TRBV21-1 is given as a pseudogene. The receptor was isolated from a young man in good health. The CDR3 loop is CASSKLDPDYGYTF. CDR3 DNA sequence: TGTGCCAGCAGCAAATTGGACCCGGACTATGGCTACACCTTC.